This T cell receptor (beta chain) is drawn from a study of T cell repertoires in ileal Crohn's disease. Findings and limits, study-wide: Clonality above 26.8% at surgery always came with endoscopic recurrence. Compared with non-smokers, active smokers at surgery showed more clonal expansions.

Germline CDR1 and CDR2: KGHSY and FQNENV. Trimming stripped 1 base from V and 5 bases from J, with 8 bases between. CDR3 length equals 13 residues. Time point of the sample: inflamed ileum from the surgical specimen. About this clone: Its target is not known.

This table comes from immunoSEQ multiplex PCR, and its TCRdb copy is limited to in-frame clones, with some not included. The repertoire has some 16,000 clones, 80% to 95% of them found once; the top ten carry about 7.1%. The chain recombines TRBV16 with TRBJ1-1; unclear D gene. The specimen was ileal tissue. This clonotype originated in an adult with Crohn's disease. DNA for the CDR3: TGTGCCAGCAGCCAATTAAGAGTGACTGAAGCTTTCTTT. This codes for CASSQLRVTEAFF.